Here is one T cell receptor (beta chain) with its context. Seattle participants joined during active infection and were tracked over time. Trimming removed 6 bases from V and 6 bases from J, with 16 bases in between. The V gene's germline CDR1 is SNHLY and CDR2 FYNNEI. The CDR3 runs 14 residues. The data originate from a study of blood T cell repertoires in COVID-19. Background on the study: The samples span acute and convalescent COVID-19 from the United States, Italy and Spain. PBMCs, B-cell-depleted T cells, or T cells provided the cDNA or gDNA that made up the material.

As processed by the authors: Cell counts per sample came from amplifying reference gene primers. TCRdb keeps only in-frame clones here, not all; method: immunoSEQ multiplex PCR. V and J calls and clone size are as listed in that table; D and trimming were resolved from the DNA. The sample has 140,000 or so clones, 79% seen once; the top ten hold 4% to 5%. The sample comprised peripheral blood. The V and J genes are TRBV2 and TRBJ2-3, with TRBD1 as a possible D gene (6 bases). The sequence came from a woman between 65 and 79 years old with COVID-19, enrolled during active disease. CDR3 loop: CASSRTAKADTQYF. The CDR3 bases are TGTGCCAGCAGCAGGACAGCTAAGGCGGATACGCAGTATTTT. The variable domain in full, completed from reference TRBV2 and TRBJ2-3, reads EPEVTQTPSHQVTQMGQEVILRCVPISNHLYFYWYRQILGQKVEFLVSFYNNEISEKSEIFDDQFSVERPDGSNFTLKIRSTKLEDSAMYFCASSRTAKADTQYFGPGTRLTVL.